This T cell receptor beta chain was sequenced for a study of tumor and adjacent non-tumor tissue in lung cancer. Study at large: Samples averaged around 4 million productive TCRbeta reads each.

The germline V and J ends were trimmed by 3 bases and 10 bases, with 21 bases remaining between them. The CDR3 consists of 15 residues. Germline V CDR1 and CDR2: ENHRY, SYGVKD. Study outcomes and limitations: Tumor repertoires had a smaller top 100 clone share than normal lung.

RNA was extracted from bulk tissue without any cell sorting. Donors were chemotherapy-naive, newly diagnosed lung cancer surgical patients in China, August–late 2014. TCRbeta libraries were built with three rounds of nested PCR, modified from ARM-PCR. TCRdb re-derived calls from the multiplex PCR reads in MiXCR, one entry per CDR3 protein. This table has more than 120,000 distinct CDR3 sequences, approximately 72% appearing once. On this clonotype itself: What it recognizes is unknown.

This TCR was recovered from a man aged 55-75 years with small cell lung cancer. The V and J genes are TRBV10-3 and TRBJ1-2, with D tentatively TRBD1 (6 bases). The sequencing input was lung tumor tissue. CDR3 bases: TGTGCCATCAGTGACTCGGACCGCAGGGGTGACGTCTACACCTTC. It encodes CAISDSDRRGDVYTF.